The clone carrying this T cell receptor beta chain was found a few times. Its antigen remains unidentified. V lost 5 bases and J 3 bases, leaving 8 bases between the germline ends. Germline V gene data show CDR1 as SGHTA and CDR2 as FQGNSA. This CDR3 contains 13 residues. For the second PCR, which ran for about 7 to 11 cycles, a sample-barcoded 5' primer and a J-beta primer mix were used. One entry per CDR3 protein results from TCRdb running MiXCR on the 5' RACE reads. The sample contains hundreds of thousands of distinct CDR3 sequences, 55% to 75% of which appear only once. These data are taken from a study of blood T cells in healthy people across ages. Study findings and constraints: PBMCs left unsorted prevented a conclusive naive versus antigen-experienced comparison.

The receptor was derived from a man younger than 40 in good health. This sequence joins TRBV7-2 and TRBJ1-5; D unresolved. Sequencing used blood. This CDR3 is CASSVGPNQPQHF. CDR3 nucleotide sequence: TGTGCCAGCAGCGTAGGCCCCAATCAGCCCCAGCATTTT.